This T cell receptor beta chain was sequenced in a study of blood T cell repertoires in COVID-19. Study summary: Nucleic acid was either cDNA or gDNA, and it came from T cells, B-cell-depleted T cells, or PBMCs.

Authors' analysis steps: Reference gene primer amplification in the assay estimated nucleated cell counts. The assay was immunoSEQ multiplex PCR, and TCRdb's table has in-frame clones only and misses some. Clonal size and the V and J genes are those of that table, whereas D and trimming came from the DNA. The sample lists 250,000 to 350,000 clones, roughly 80% seen once, with 4% to 5% in the top ten. The receptor was isolated from a woman aged 45 to 65 with active or convalescent COVID-19. The material sequenced was peripheral blood.

The CDR3 sequence is CSVGTGSAQYF. The DNA for the CDR3 is TGCAGCGTTGGGACAGGGAGCGCGCAGTACTTC. This chain uses TRBV29-1 with TRBJ2-7, with TRBD1 matching 8 bases. The CDR3 loop spans 11 amino acids. Trimming cost V 4 bases and J 9 bases; bases outside gene matches: 5. Germline lookup yields CDR1 SQVTM and CDR2 ANQGSEA.